The clone carrying this T cell receptor (beta chain) appeared many times. The antigen remains unidentified. These data come from a study of tumor-infiltrating lymphocytes in glioblastoma multiforme. Three nested ARM-PCR rounds with V-beta and C-beta primers built TCRB libraries. No unique molecular identifiers were described for these TCRB libraries. From the multiplex PCR reads, TCRdb called clonotypes with MiXCR, one entry per CDR3 protein. The table includes about 9,000 distinct CDR3 sequences, about 70% detected once. General study results and limits: Only one glioblastoma patient had TCR and mutation analysis. T cells were not sorted into functional subsets.

The germline gives CDR1 SGHRS, CDR2 YFSETQ. CDR3 length: 15 amino acids. V lost 0 bases to trimming and J lost 7 bases, with 16 bases between them. This chain connects TRBV5-1 to TRBJ2-5; D may be TRBD1 (6 bases). The sequence came from a male donor with glioblastoma. Material for sequencing was brain tumor tissue. The CDR3: CASSLVGRQVVTQYF. For the CDR3, the DNA is TGCGCCAGCAGCTTGGTGGGACGACAGGTCGTGACCCAGTACTTC.